These 15 T cell receptor beta chains were all obtained from the same sample, sequenced in a study of blood T cell repertoires in COVID-19. Measured with immunoSEQ multiplex PCR; TCRdb has only the in-frame clones, and not every one. Among some 76,000 clones listed, roughly 91% were seen once. Material: peripheral blood. Every receptor here comes from a man aged 55 to 70 with acute or convalescent COVID-19.

The chain joins TRBV18 to TRBJ1-4; 7 nucleotides align to TRBD1. The V and J ends lost 9 bases and 8 bases, in that order; junction bases with no gene match: 9. The CDR3 sequence is 13 residues long. Per the germline V gene, CDR1 is KGHSH and CDR2 is LQKENI. In DNA form, the CDR3 reads TGTGCCAGTCGACAGGGAAGGGAAGAAAAACTGTTTTTT. It is translated as CASRQGREEKLFF.

The chain combines TRBV5-4 with TRBJ2-2; D is unclear. This CDR3 has 15 amino acids. V gave up 2 bases and J gave up 0 bases, with 8 bases separating them. Germline CDR1 SGHNT, CDR2 YYREEE (reference sequence). The CDR3 spells CASSLSTANTGELFF. The CDR3, as DNA: TGTGCCAGCAGCTTAAGTACAGCGAACACCGGGGAGCTGTTTTTT. The complete variable domain, with remaining parts taken from reference TRBV5-4 and TRBJ2-2, reads ETGVTQSPTHLIKTRGQQVTLRCSSQSGHNTVSWYQQALGQGPQFIFQYYREEENGRGNFPPRFSGLQFPNYSSELNVNALELDDSALYLCASSLSTANTGELFFGEGSRLTVL.

This chain uses TRBV4-1 with TRBJ2-7; weak D call: TRBD2 (5 bases). The V gene lost 0 bases and the J gene lost 2 bases, with 14 bases spanning the gap. The germline CDR1 and CDR2 sequences are MGHRA and YSYEKL. The CDR3 runs 16 residues. The CDR3 DNA reads TGCGCCAGCAGCCAAGATTGGAGCGGAACTCCCTACGAGCAGTACTTC. As protein: CASSQDWSGTPYEQYF.

This clone has more than one count but fewer than ten. CDR3 sequence (DNA): TGTGCCAGCAGCTTGGATCGGGGGGCGGGCACTGAAGCTTTCTTT. Its protein is CASSLDRGAGTEAFF. The chain recombines TRBV5-6 with TRBJ1-1; a possible D gene is TRBD1 (6 bases). V lost 0 bases and J 4 bases, leaving 13 bases between the germline ends. Germline CDR1 reads SGHDT; CDR2 reads YYEEEE. CDR3 length equals 15 residues.

CDR3 DNA: TGTGCCAGCAGCGTCTTAGACGGGGGGAGAGGTGAGCAGTTCTTC. Translation: CASSVLDGGRGEQFF. J is TRBJ2-1 and V is TRBV9; 7 bases agree with TRBD2. The ends lost 2 bases at V and 9 bases at J; junction bases unmatched: 11. The CDR3 totals 15 residues. Germline V gives CDR1 SGDLS, CDR2 YYNGEE.

The CDR3 here is CASRGLQGGEKLFF. CDR3 nucleotide sequence: TGTGCCAGCAGGGGTCTTCAAGGCGGTGAAAAACTGTTTTTT. The genes are TRBV25-1 and TRBJ1-4; unclear D gene. This CDR3 spans 14 amino acids. Germline V gene sequence: CDR1 MGHDK, CDR2 SYGVNS. The germline V and J ends were trimmed by 6 bases and 7 bases, with 15 bases remaining between them.

This rearrangement joins TRBV14 to TRBJ2-3; 8 bases fit TRBD2. After removal of 1 base from V and 7 bases from J, the junction contained 13 bases not matched to a gene. Germline values: CDR1 SGHDN, CDR2 FVKESK. This CDR3 comprises 17 residues. Here the CDR3 reads CASSQVTSGGVAYTQYF. The DNA of the CDR3 is TGTGCCAGCAGCCAAGTTACTAGCGGAGGTGTTGCATATACGCAGTATTTT.

DNA of the CDR3: TGCAGCGTTGAAGCGTTTGAGGGGGCTGGCTATGGCTACACCTTC. Translated, it gives CSVEAFEGAGYGYTF. The V gene is TRBV29-1, the J gene TRBJ1-2; 7 bases match TRBD1. V dropped 1 base and J dropped 4; count of bases not matched to a gene: 9. In germline, CDR1 is SQVTM, CDR2 ANQGSEA. The CDR3 totals 15 residues.

V gene TRBV19 combines with J gene TRBJ1-1; tentative D call: TRBD1 (5 bases). The germline V and J ends were trimmed by 3 bases and 5 bases, with 13 bases remaining between them. The CDR3 contains 14 residues. Germline assignment: CDR1 LNHDA and CDR2 SQIVND (reference sequence). CDR3 residues: CASSILGGDTEAFF. In DNA, the CDR3 is TGTGCCAGTAGTATCCTAGGAGGGGATACTGAAGCTTTCTTT.

The V call is TRBV19, the J call TRBJ2-2, with TRBD2 matching 9 bases. The CDR3 loop spans 14 amino acids. With V trimmed by 7 bases and J by 2 bases, 2 bases remained unmatched. From germline, CDR1 is LNHDA and CDR2 SQIVND (reference sequence). CDR3 region: CASNLAGNTGELFF. The CDR3 nucleotides read TGTGCCAGTAATCTAGCGGGAAACACCGGGGAGCTGTTTTTT.

V gene TRBV12-3 or TRBV12-4 combines with J gene TRBJ2-1; D gene unclear. The CDR3 loop spans 11 amino acids. Trimming took off 5 bases at V and 9 bases at J, with 8 bases between the two ends. The CDR3, as DNA: TGTGCCAGCAGTCCCTTACTTGAGCAGTTCTTC. Its translation: CASSPLLEQFF.

The genes are TRBV7-9 and TRBJ2-7; no clear D. In germline, CDR1 is SEHNR, CDR2 FQNEAQ (reference sequence). CDR3 length: 11 residues. V was shortened by 8 bases and J by 4 bases, with 9 bases between the two germline ends. Written as DNA, the CDR3 is TGTGCCAGCGGTCACATATACGAGCAGTACTTC. Translated, it gives CASGHIYEQYF.

The J gene is TRBJ2-7, the V gene TRBV6-5; 12 nucleotides match TRBD1. The CDR3 totals 14 residues. Trimming took 6 bases from V and 7 from J; bases not matched to a gene: 7. CDR1 and CDR2 from the germline V gene are MNHEY and SVGAGI. For the CDR3, the DNA is TGTGCCAGCAGCCCCCGGGACAGGGGGCTAGAGCAGTACTTC. This sequence encodes CASSPRDRGLEQYF.

V usage is TRBV11-1 and J usage is TRBJ1-4; maybe TRBD1 (6 bases). Germline V gene data show CDR1 as SGHAT and CDR2 as FQDESV (reference sequence). Trimming removed 2 bases at V and 5 bases at J, with 9 bases between. CDR3 length equals 14 residues. The CDR3 spells CASSLNRVNEKLFF. Written as DNA, the CDR3 is TGTGCCAGCAGCTTAAACAGGGTGAATGAAAAACTGTTTTTT. The full variable domain, completed using reference TRBV11-1 and TRBJ1-4, is EAEVAQSPRYKITEKSQAVAFWCDPISGHATLYWYRQILGQGPELLVQFQDESVVDDSQLPKDRFSAERLKGVDSTLKIQPAELGDSAMYLCASSLNRVNEKLFFGSGTQLSVL.

The rearrangement links TRBV5-1 to TRBJ2-7; D may be TRBD1 (6 bases). Trimming removed 3 bases at V and 5 bases at J, with 15 bases between. The CDR3 is 14 residues long. CDR1 is SGHRS and CDR2 is YFSETQ in the germline V gene. CDR3 in amino acids: CASSSTSGDDEQYF. In DNA, the CDR3 is TGCGCCAGCAGCTCAACATCAGGGGACGACGAGCAGTACTTC.